Listed below are T cell receptor beta chains from one sample, sequenced in a study of vaccination and CD4 T cells after COVID-19. MiXCR was run by TCRdb on the PCR reads, yielding one entry per CDR3 protein. This table holds over 20,000 distinct CDR3 sequences, about a third found once. No cognate antigen is known for these TCRs. The starting material was CD4+ T cells from blood, cultured in vitro, obtained about 7 months after SARS-CoV-2 vaccination. These receptors all come from a human donor who had recovered from COVID-19. The CDR3 runs from the conserved cysteine through the conserved F or W. D genes are given only for firm matches. The size field is filled for only some rows; it gives once, few, many or a size class.

>-|TRBJ2-4|TRBV20-1|-
CSARDSGNIQYF
>-|TRBJ1-6|TRBV28|-
CASSFASPNSYNSPLHF
>TRBD2|TRBJ2-2|TRBV18|-
CASRGTSGSAGELFF
>-|TRBJ2-1|TRBV7-3|-
CASIGGGQGLSGRIDEQFF
>-|TRBJ2-2|TRBV7-2|few
CASSVSRDRALTGELFF
>TRBD1|TRBJ2-1|TRBV7-2|-
CASSPGQGYNEQFF
>TRBD2|TRBJ2-3|TRBV27|-
CASSAGLAGVGVYTQYF
>-|TRBJ2-5|TRBV21-1|-
CASSKALTGGAETQYF
>-|TRBJ2-3|TRBV6-4|-
CASSSGGYTDTQYF
>TRBD2|TRBJ2-5|TRBV20-1|few
CSAKGLAGASRETQYF
>-|TRBJ1-5|TRBV4-1|few
CASSRGHNNQPQHF
>TRBD2|TRBJ2-1|TRBV11-3|-
CASSLGGTSGFDEQFF
>TRBD2|TRBJ2-5|TRBV7-9|-
CASSSYNGGAQYF
>-|TRBJ2-2|TRBV20-1|-
CCRPGPTGELFF
>-|TRBJ2-5|TRBV6-1|-
CASSENYQETQYF
>-|TRBJ2-7|TRBV28|-
CASSLISGDFPWEQYF
>-|TRBJ1-1|TRBV28|-
CASRRRRHTEAFF
>TRBD1|TRBJ2-7|TRBV28|-
CASSSPLNRGGYEQYF
>-|TRBJ2-3|TRBV2|few
CASRLLSDTQYF
>-|TRBJ2-5|TRBV11-3|-
CASSPRGKETQYF
>-|TRBJ2-5|TRBV10-3|-
CAISVPGPRETQYF
>TRBD2|TRBJ2-7|TRBV7-2|few
CASSPGLAGPYEQYF
>-|TRBJ1-4|TRBV7-9|-
CASSLEDRELFF
>-|TRBJ1-2|TRBV18|-
CASSPRRSRDYGYTF
>-|TRBJ2-5|TRBV19|-
CASSIVGASLQETQYF
>-|TRBJ2-3|TRBV7-2|-
CASSFGGGRINTDTQYF
>-|TRBJ1-5|TRBV4-2|-
CASSQGGVSNQPQHF
>-|TRBJ1-1|TRBV20-1|few
CSAQTGNEAFF
>-|TRBJ1-5|TRBV24-1|-
CATSDLLSNQPQHF
>TRBD1|TRBJ2-1|TRBV28|-
CASIGTGSYNEQFF
>TRBD2|TRBJ2-7|TRBV20-1|-
CSAIPGLADYYEQYF
>TRBD2|TRBJ2-1|TRBV10-1|-
CASSESTSGSDEQFF
>-|TRBJ2-5|TRBV2|few
CASSGFSGGETQYF
>TRBD2|TRBJ2-5|TRBV6-1|-
CASSPGLVRETQYF
>-|TRBJ2-7|TRBV6-5|medium-sized
CASSYASSYGQYF
>TRBD1|TRBJ1-2|TRBV7-2|few
CASSLDRGLYGYTF
>-|TRBJ2-5|TRBV7-6|few
CASSYTGTFQETQYF
>TRBD2|TRBJ2-1|TRBV7-9|few
CASSFAGRSYNEQFF
>-|TRBJ2-3|TRBV20-1|-
CSARSSRSTDTQYF
>-|TRBJ1-5|TRBV20-1|-
CSASKGNSNQPQHF
>-|TRBJ2-5|TRBV28|-
CASSPAGGPRETQYF
>TRBD2|TRBJ2-1|TRBV9|-
CASSGRQRLAGGFNEQFF